One T cell receptor beta chain is described in this entry. Its matching antigen is unknown. This specimen belongs to a study of identifying expanded T cells in peripheral blood. General study points: Approximately two-week clone count variance significantly increased as total template count grew. Over approximately two and four weeks, about 17 and 20 clones changed, versus around 1.1 between replicates.

No infections or other immune events were documented during collection. Sequencing was performed with immunoSEQ multiplex PCR; in TCRdb, only in-frame clones are kept and a portion is missing. Of over 90,000 clones in the sample, approximately 91% were seen once. The germline V gene encodes CDR1 MNHEY and CDR2 SMNVEV (reference sequence). CDR3 length: 13 residues. The J segment lost 5 bases and the V segment lost 8 bases, leaving 5 bases of the junction unmatched. This chain connects TRBV27 to TRBJ2-2; 7 bases map to TRBD1. The clonotype comes from a person aged 18-70 years in good health. Material for sequencing was blood. The DNA for the CDR3 is TGTGCCAGCCTCCGACAGGGTACCGGGGAGCTGTTTTTT. It yields the protein CASLRQGTGELFF.